The 10 T cell receptor beta chains reported below all come from one sample, sequenced in a study of regulatory T cells in long-lasting Graves disease. Time point: persistent/refractory GD, antithyroid drugs over 5 years with positive TRAb. The authors made the TCR library using RNA they extracted from PBMCs. CDR3-region Arm-PCR and iRepertoire HTBI primers produced the TCR beta libraries. MiXCR, applied by TCRdb to the multiplex PCR reads, yields one record per CDR3 protein. The sample lists roughly 400,000 distinct CDR3 sequences, approximately 22% occurring once. The material was peripheral blood mononuclear cells (PBMCs), obtained when the disease was refractory, from a patient treated with antithyroid drugs. The receptors derive from a female donor with Graves disease.

This clonotype was observed at least ten times. V is TRBV6-1 and J is TRBJ1-6; possible D gene TRBD1, 6 bases. This CDR3 spans 16 amino acids. V lost 2 bases to trimming and J lost 5 bases, with 13 bases between them. Germline V gives CDR1 MNHNS, CDR2 SASEGT. The CDR3 reads CASSEYPGANNSPLHF. As DNA, the CDR3 is TGTGCCAGCAGTGAATATCCGGGGGCCAATAATTCACCCCTCCACTTT.

As regards this clonotype: A read error may be the cause here, since a much bigger clone is one base away. This chain links TRBV7-8 with TRBJ2-7; tentatively, D is TRBD2 (7 bases). V was pared by 7 bases and J by 0 bases, with 19 bases between. CDR3 length: 16 residues. The germline V gene encodes CDR1 SGHVS and CDR2 FQNEAQ. CDR3 region: CASTQGGGGSSYEQYF. The DNA for the CDR3 is TGTGCCAGCACCCAAGGGGGTGGCGGGAGCTCCTACGAGCAGTACTTC.

This clonotype was counted a few times. V gene TRBV5-1 combines with J gene TRBJ2-2, with D possibly called TRBD1 or TRBD2 (5 bases each). The V end lost 0 bases, the J end lost 0 bases, and 9 bases lay between the germline ends. Per the germline V gene, CDR1 is SGHRS and CDR2 is YFSETQ. CDR3 length equals 16 residues. The CDR3 here is CASSLAQGANTGELFF. CDR3 sequence (DNA): TGCGCCAGCAGCTTGGCCCAGGGAGCGAACACCGGGGAGCTGTTTTTT.

This clonotype was seen ten or more times. The chain is built from TRBV6-9 and TRBJ1-1; weak D call: TRBD1 (5 bases). From germline, CDR1 is MNHGY and CDR2 SVAAGI. Deletions cut 4 bases from V and 0 bases from J, with 12 bases between. This CDR3 spans 15 amino acids. Written as DNA, the CDR3 is TGTGCCAGCAGTTCCCGACAGAGAATGAACACTGAAGCTTTCTTT. This codes for CASSSRQRMNTEAFF.

This clonotype was detected only a few times. The rearrangement links TRBV12-3 or TRBV12-4 to TRBJ2-1, with D possibly called TRBD1 or TRBD2 (5 bases each). This CDR3 has 16 amino acids. Trimming took off 6 bases at V and 0 bases at J, with 15 bases between the two ends. The CDR3: CASSPPGASSYNEQFF. The CDR3 DNA follows: TGTGCCAGCAGCCCCCCCGGGGCGAGCTCCTACAATGAGCAGTTCTTC.

The genes are TRBV3-1 and TRBJ2-7; 12 bases are a match to TRBD2. The CDR3 contains 16 residues. The junction had 5 bases not matched to a gene; V was cut back by 1 base and J by 4 bases. Germline CDR1 is LGHDT and CDR2 is YNNKEL (reference sequence). CDR3 in amino acids: CASSQVGLAGFYEQYF. The CDR3, as DNA: TGTGCCAGCAGCCAAGTAGGACTAGCGGGATTTTACGAGCAGTACTTC.

In this sample, this clonotype turned up a few times. V gene TRBV10-3 combines with J gene TRBJ2-1; 9 positions agree with TRBD2. The V gene end was trimmed by 4 bases and the J gene end by 4 bases; junction bases not matched to a gene: 8. The CDR3 covers 16 residues. In germline, CDR1 is ENHRY, CDR2 SYGVKD. CDR3 coding DNA: TGTGCCATCAGTGGTATAGCGGGAGTGGGTTACAATGAGCAGTTCTTC. Translation: CAISGIAGVGYNEQFF.

In this sample, this clonotype turned up many times. This chain uses TRBV12-3 or TRBV12-4 with TRBJ2-5, with D tentatively TRBD1 or TRBD2 (5 bases each). V gave up 2 bases and J gave up 3 bases, with 19 bases separating them. The CDR3 sequence is 17 residues long. Here the CDR3 reads CASSLIGSGPTKETQYF. The CDR3 coding sequence is TGTGCCAGCAGTTTAATCGGTTCGGGGCCGACCAAAGAGACCCAGTACTTC.

This clonotype was seen more than once but under ten times. This chain links TRBV12-3 or TRBV12-4 with TRBJ2-2, with D perhaps being TRBD1 or TRBD2 (7 bases each). The CDR3 extends over 14 amino acids. V was clipped by 8 bases and J by 4 bases, with 14 bases between them. In DNA form, the CDR3 reads TGTGCCAGCTCAGGGGGGGCGGGCACCGGGGAGCTGTTTTTT. Encoded protein: CASSGGAGTGELFF.

As concerns this clonotype: This may arise from a read error, as a much more abundant clone is one base away. The chain couples TRBV12-3 or TRBV12-4 to TRBJ2-7; D may correspond to TRBD1 or TRBD2 (5 bases each). The V gene lost 6 bases and the J gene lost 0 bases, with 18 bases spanning the gap. The CDR3 runs to 16 residues. CDR3 sequence (DNA): TGTGCCAGCAGCCGGGGTCCGGGACCAGACTCCTACGAGCAGTACTTC. As protein: CASSRGPGPDSYEQYF.